Presented here are 2 T cell receptor beta chains from one specimen sequenced in a study of cytomegalovirus exposure and HLA in healthy donors. The PCR was carried out with 60 Vbeta primers and 13 Jbeta primers. The method was immunoSEQ multiplex PCR; TCRdb's version includes in-frame clones alone and lacks a portion of them. The repertoire holds around 140,000 clones, with around 66% as singletons. The sample comprised PBMCs. These receptors all come from a woman aged 60-70 years in good health and CMV-seronegative.

V gene TRBV29-1 combines with J gene TRBJ2-7; D gene uncertain. CDR3 length: 13 amino acids. V lost 7 bases to trimming and J lost 0 bases, with 13 bases between them. Germline V gene data show CDR1 as SQVTM and CDR2 as ANQGSEA. CDR3 region: CSAESGSSYEQYF. CDR3 DNA: TGCAGCGCCGAATCCGGTAGCTCCTACGAGCAGTACTTC.

This sequence joins TRBV4-3 and TRBJ1-4; 7 positions agree with TRBD1. Germline values: CDR1 LGHNA, CDR2 YSLEER. The ends lost 2 bases at V and 4 bases at J; junction bases unmatched: 7. There are 16 residues in the CDR3. The CDR3 sequence is CASSQQGQPRNEKLFF. Written as DNA, the CDR3 is TGCGCCAGCAGCCAACAGGGACAGCCTCGTAATGAAAAACTGTTTTTT.